This TCR beta chain stems from a study of shared clonotypes between healthy human individuals. Study background: Each donor's CD8 memory used one plate, CD8 naive two, each CD4 subset three. The study's findings and limits: Estimated richness was generally greater in naive than memory subsets. Clonotype sharing across several donors was observed for roughly 5% of naive CD4 clonotypes.

Measured with immunoSEQ multiplex PCR; TCRdb has only the in-frame clones, and not every one. In the table there are 600,000 to 750,000 clones, just under 75% of which are singletons. The split of CD4+ cells yielded CD45RA+ naive and CD45RA-negative memory subsets. Details on this clone: Antigen unknown.

The CDR3 sequence is 14 residues long. The V gene lost 2 bases and the J gene lost 2 bases, with 8 bases spanning the gap. The V gene's germline CDR1 is LNHDA and CDR2 SQIVND (reference sequence). This clonotype was sampled from a woman in her twenties or thirties in good health. The chain recombines TRBV19 with TRBJ2-3; D gene unclear. Sequenced: memory CD4+ T cells sorted from blood. The subset is: CD45RA-negative fraction. In DNA, the CDR3 is TGTGCCAGTAGTATACAGGCGTCCACAGATACGCAGTATTTT. This translates into CASSIQASTDTQYF.